This T cell receptor (beta chain) was retrieved from a study of blood T cell repertoires in COVID-19 (dated by TCRdb to 2020 to 2021). As for the study more broadly: Collaborator samples came from the United States, Italy and Spain and covered acute and convalescent phases of COVID-19. The repertoires were made available in a free public database intended to serve as a resource for research on the immune response to SARS-CoV-2. Where HLA class I and class II types were available, the types were taken from metadata supplied by the sample provider, not from assay-based typing. The sample metadata nearly always contained a de-identified subject ID, COVID-19 status, age in years and sex. Subjects who had been exposed to COVID-19, were actively infected with it, or had recovered from it provided the deeply sampled blood TCRbeta repertoires that made up the dataset. The material from the prospective study consisted of cDNA or gDNA derived from T cells, B-cell-depleted T cells, or PBMCs. Samples came from the ongoing ImmuneRACE study (first 160 participants) plus 1,254 subjects from 6 global collaborators.

There are 14 amino acids in the CDR3, from cysteine to phenylalanine inclusive. The CDR3 DNA has 42 bases and is translated from base 1. The germline V gene (reference sequence) supplies CDR1 LNHNV and CDR2 YYDKDF. Trimming at the junction amounts to 0 bases on V and 5 bases on J, and the germline ends lie 10 bases apart. The immunoSEQ Assay, a bias-controlled multiplex PCR, was used to amplify TCRbeta CDR3 regions from genomic DNA. In the authors' own workflow: Nucleated cell counts per sample were estimated from amplification of reference gene primers within the assay. Sequence reads were collapsed and filtered to measure the absolute abundance of every unique TCRbeta CDR3 rearrangement. For each sample, productive Simpson clonality was calculated by taking the square root of Simpson's diversity index across productive rearrangements. TCRdb holds this immuneACCESS table with in-frame rearrangements only. Some clones are missing; in checked studies, unresolved V genes explain under half, and the rest has no known cause. V, J and clone size were drawn from that table, and D and trimming were deduced from the DNA. The sample table holds around 260,000 clones, of which 88% were seen once. The ten top clones hold roughly a tenth of the sample.

Overall study outcomes, separate from this receptor: The amount of clinical and demographic metadata varied by source and participant and was provided uncurated.

At one collaborating source in Seattle, patients were enrolled during active infection and were followed longitudinally through the course of disease. Whole blood was collected in K2EDTA tubes by collaborating institutions according to the institutions' own protocols. Collaborator samples were shipped for TCRbeta analysis as frozen whole blood, isolated PBMCs, or DNA extracted from either sample type. Concerning this clone itself: Which antigen it targets is not known. One base away there is no much larger clone; base qualities are not given.

Sequenced material: peripheral blood. The sequence links TRBV15 to TRBJ2-5; D gene: possibly TRBD2, on 7 matching bases. The clonotype was recovered from a woman aged 70-85 years with COVID-19, enrolled during active disease. The nucleotide sequence is TGTGCCACCAGCAGAGACAGGGGAGGGGAGACCCAGTACTTC. Its product reads: CATSRDRGGETQYF.